This T cell receptor (beta chain) was sequenced for a study of beta chain features in type 1 diabetes. CD4+ naive, central memory, regulatory and stem cell-like memory subsets were isolated by sorting on CD45RO/CCR7/CD25/CD127/CD95/CD27. Each sorted fraction was over 95% pure. This CDR3 contains 17 residues. The germline gives CDR1 KGHSH, CDR2 LQKENI. The V segment lost 2 bases and the J segment 5 bases; nucleotides outside the gene matches: 9. Every bit of the isolated RNA underwent reverse transcription, so sequencing read expressed TCRB transcripts. Here immunoSEQ multiplex PCR was the method, and the copy in TCRdb shows in-frame clones only, minus some. The data contain a few hundred thousand clones, over 9.5% of them seen just once; the ten biggest clones take up approximately 0.015%. General observations from the study: A moderate, significant TCRB CDR3 shortening appeared in type 1 diabetes across four CD4+ subsets. A potential PCR bias toward shorter templates would be equal in patient and control samples.

This clone was seen a few times. Its antigen is as yet unknown. The receptor was isolated from a man between 18 and 29 years old in good health. The rearrangement links TRBV18 to TRBJ2-1; 10 nucleotides align to TRBD2. The material sequenced was naive CD4+ T cells from blood. CDR3 protein: CASSPEAGGYPDNEQFF. The CDR3 nucleotides are TGTGCCAGCTCACCAGAAGCGGGGGGGTACCCTGACAATGAGCAGTTCTTC.